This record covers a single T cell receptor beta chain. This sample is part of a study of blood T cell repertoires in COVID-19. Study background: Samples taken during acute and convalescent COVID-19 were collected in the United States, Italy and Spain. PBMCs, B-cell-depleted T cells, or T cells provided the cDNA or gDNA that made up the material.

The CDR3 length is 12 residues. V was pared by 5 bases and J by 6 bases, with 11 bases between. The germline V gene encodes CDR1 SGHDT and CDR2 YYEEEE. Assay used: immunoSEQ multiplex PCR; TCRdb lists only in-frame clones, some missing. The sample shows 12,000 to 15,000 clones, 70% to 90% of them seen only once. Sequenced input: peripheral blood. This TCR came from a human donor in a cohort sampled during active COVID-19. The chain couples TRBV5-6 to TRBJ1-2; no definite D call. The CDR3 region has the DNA TGTGCCAGCAGTTTTCGAGTAGATGGCTACACCTTC. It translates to CASSFRVDGYTF.